Below are 10 T cell receptor beta chains sequenced from a single sample in a study of blood T cell repertoires in COVID-19 (dated by TCRdb to about 2020). The library was produced with the immunoSEQ multiplex PCR assay. TCRdb obtained this table from immuneACCESS and retained in-frame rearrangements with V and J assigned. These tables miss some clones; where compared with another copy, unresolved V genes account for less than half of the shortfall, and the remainder is unexplained. The sample includes 120,000 to 150,000 clones, with around four fifths observed a single time. 35% to 45% of the sample rests with the top ten. The sequenced sample consisted of peripheral blood. All receptors derive from a human donor in a cohort sampled during active COVID-19.

The J gene is TRBJ2-3, the V gene TRBV7-8; TRBD2 aligns across 11 bases. Losses at the gene ends were 2 bases for V and 2 bases for J; bases not matched to a gene: 3. CDR1 is SGHVS, CDR2 FQNEAQ, per germline. This CDR3 region has 16 residues. CDR3 coding DNA: TGTGCCAGCAGCTTACTAGCGGGGGGCCCCACAGATACGCAGTATTTT. Residues: CASSLLAGGPTDTQYF. The full variable domain, completed using reference TRBV7-8 and TRBJ2-3, is GAGVSQSPRYKVAKRGQDVALRCDPISGHVSLFWYQQALGQGPEFLTYFQNEAQLDKSGLPSDRFFAERPEGSVSTLKIQRTQQEDSAVYLCASSLLAGGPTDTQYFGPGTRLTVL.

The rearrangement links TRBV29-1 to TRBJ2-7; tentatively, D is TRBD1 (6 bases). The V end lost 4 bases, the J end lost 2 bases, and 12 bases lay between the germline ends. Germline V gene sequence: CDR1 SQVTM, CDR2 ANQGSEA. This CDR3 has 13 amino acids. CDR3 bases: TGCAGCGTTGTGTGGGGGCAGCCCTACGAGCAGTACTTC. The encoded protein is CSVVWGQPYEQYF.

The V and J genes are TRBV5-1 and TRBJ1-3; D remains ambiguous. The CDR3 is 14 amino acids. The V end lost 0 bases, the J end lost 3 bases, and 7 bases lay between the germline ends. CDR1 and CDR2 (germline): SGHRS, YFSETQ. CDR3 region: CASSLGSDGNTIYF. The CDR3 DNA follows: TGCGCCAGCAGCTTGGGAAGCGATGGAAACACCATATATTTT.

This clone appeared a single time. The V and J genes are TRBV7-2 and TRBJ2-1, with 8 positions matching TRBD2. J gave up 9 bases and V 9 bases, and 10 bases lay outside the gene matches. Germline loops: CDR1 SGHTA, CDR2 FQGNSA. The length of the CDR3 is 13 residues. The CDR3 region has the DNA TGTGCCAGTAGCGATAGGAGCGGGGGTGAGCAGTTCTTC. Its translation: CASSDRSGGEQFF.

This chain links TRBV5-6 with TRBJ2-5, with TRBD1 matching over 8 bases. Germline V gene sequence: CDR1 SGHDT, CDR2 YYEEEE. J was trimmed by 4 bases and V by 0 bases; bases with no gene match: 5. There are 15 residues in the CDR3. Here the CDR3 reads CASSLGRGLIETQYF. The DNA for the CDR3 is TGTGCCAGCAGCTTGGGCAGGGGGCTCATAGAGACCCAGTACTTC.

The chain links TRBV27 to TRBJ2-7; the match to TRBD1 covers 11 bases. This CDR3 contains 15 residues. Per germline, CDR1 MNHEY and CDR2 SMNVEV (reference sequence). Trimming removed 4 bases from V and 6 bases from J; junction bases left unmatched: 8. The CDR3 protein is CASSSRGTGGLEQYF. The DNA of the CDR3 is TGTGCCAGCAGTTCTCGGGGGACAGGGGGTCTCGAGCAGTACTTC.

The chain carries TRBV28 and TRBJ1-5; a weak D match, TRBD1 (6 bases). The CDR3 length is 15 residues. Per germline, CDR1 MDHEN and CDR2 SYDVKM. Deletions cut 5 bases from V and 7 bases from J, with 18 bases between. CDR3 loop: CASSPPDRNGQPQHF. CDR3 in DNA: TGTGCCAGCAGTCCCCCTGACAGGAACGGGCAGCCCCAGCATTTT. The complete variable domain, with remaining parts taken from reference TRBV28 and TRBJ1-5, reads DVKVTQSSRYLVKRTGEKVFLECVQDMDHENMFWYRQDPGLGLRLIYFSYDVKMKEKGDIPEGYSVSREKKERFSLILESASTNQTSMYLCASSPPDRNGQPQHFGDGTRLSIL.

The V gene is TRBV7-9, the J gene TRBJ2-7; D gene unclear. The V gene lost 2 bases and the J gene lost 3 bases, with 5 bases spanning the gap. Looked up from germline, CDR1 is SEHNR and CDR2 is FQNEAQ (reference sequence). The length of the CDR3 is 12 residues. In nucleotides, the CDR3 is TGTGCCAGCAGCTTAACAGTCTACGAGCAGTACTTC. Translated, it gives CASSLTVYEQYF.

The rearrangement links TRBV7-8 to TRBJ2-7; D possibly corresponds to TRBD2 (5 bases). V lost 5 bases and J lost 5, with 10 bases in between. The CDR3 spans 12 residues. Germline CDR1 reads SGHVS; CDR2 reads FQNEAQ. The CDR3 region has the DNA TGTGCCAGCAGCCCTGGGAGCCACGAGCAGTACTTC. Amino acids: CASSPGSHEQYF.

This clone appeared once. The chain is built from TRBV4-3 and TRBJ1-2, with 7 bases that match TRBD1. The CDR3 loop spans 16 amino acids. J gave up 4 bases and V 0 bases, and 8 bases lay outside the gene matches. Per the germline V gene, CDR1 is LGHNA and CDR2 is YSLEER. The DNA of the CDR3 is TGCGCCAGCAGCCAAGATCGGGGCAGGGGGGCCTATGGCTACACCTTC. Its translation: CASSQDRGRGAYGYTF.